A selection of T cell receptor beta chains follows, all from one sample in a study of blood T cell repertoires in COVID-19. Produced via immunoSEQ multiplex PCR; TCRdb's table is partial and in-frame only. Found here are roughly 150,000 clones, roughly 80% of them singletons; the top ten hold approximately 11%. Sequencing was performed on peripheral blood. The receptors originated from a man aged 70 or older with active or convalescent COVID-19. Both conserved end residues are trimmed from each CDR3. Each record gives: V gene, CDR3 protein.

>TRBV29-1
SVEPRISTDTQY
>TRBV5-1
ASSLGAGFSYEQY
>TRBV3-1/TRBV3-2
ASSPSRVSYEQY
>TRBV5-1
ASSLGTSGRIQETQY
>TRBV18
ASSPRPQGPGETQY
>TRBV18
ASSQTTGGNTEAF
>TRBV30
AWRDRGGNQPQH
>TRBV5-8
ASSPQGRKGADYGYT
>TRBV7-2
ASSSTNRGYGYT
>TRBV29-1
SVEEGGREKLF
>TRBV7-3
ASSLTGDRAHGYT
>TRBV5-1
ASSHGTNTDTQY
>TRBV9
ASSANSGANVLT
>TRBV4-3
ASSQGQGVTEAF
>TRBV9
ASSVGTGVGYYGYT
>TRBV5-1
ASRLQPTNEKLF
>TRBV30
AWSSDRYVSGGRSGANVLT
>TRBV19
ASSRAGEVVLAKNIQY
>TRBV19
ASRSPGQKGNQPQH
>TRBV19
ASSDRGVTEAF
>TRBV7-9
ASSLDEGSQPQH
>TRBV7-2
ASSLLRENSPLH
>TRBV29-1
SVGQGYGYT
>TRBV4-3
ASSQAGLAVQNEQF
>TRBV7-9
ASSLVLAGITDTQY
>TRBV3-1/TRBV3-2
ASSQVWAGREETQY
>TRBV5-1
ASSFIGTEAF
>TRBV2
ASSGRAENEQF